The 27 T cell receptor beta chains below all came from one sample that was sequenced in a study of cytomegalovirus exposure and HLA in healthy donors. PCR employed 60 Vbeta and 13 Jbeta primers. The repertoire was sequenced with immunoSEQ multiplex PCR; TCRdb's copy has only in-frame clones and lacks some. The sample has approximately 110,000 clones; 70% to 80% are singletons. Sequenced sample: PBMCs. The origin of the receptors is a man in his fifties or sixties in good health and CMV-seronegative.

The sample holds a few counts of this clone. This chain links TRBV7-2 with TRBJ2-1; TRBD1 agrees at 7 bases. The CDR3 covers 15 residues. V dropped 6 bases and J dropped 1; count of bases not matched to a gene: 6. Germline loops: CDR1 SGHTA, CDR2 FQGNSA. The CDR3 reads CASSRQGLSYNEQFF. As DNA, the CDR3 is TGTGCCAGCAGTAGACAGGGTTTGTCCTACAATGAGCAGTTCTTC. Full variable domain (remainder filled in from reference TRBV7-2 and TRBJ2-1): GAGVSQSPSNKVTEKGKDVELRCDPISGHTALYWYRQSLGQGLEFLIYFQGNSAPDKSGLPSDRFSAERTGGSVSTLTIQRTQQEDSAVYLCASSRQGLSYNEQFFGPGTRLTVL.

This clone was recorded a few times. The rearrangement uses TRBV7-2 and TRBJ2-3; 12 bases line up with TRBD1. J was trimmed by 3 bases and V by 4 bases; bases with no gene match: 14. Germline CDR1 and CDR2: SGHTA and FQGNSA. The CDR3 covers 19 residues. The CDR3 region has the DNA TGTGCCAGCAGCTATAGGGACAGGGGGCATCATTTGGGAACAGATACGCAGTATTTT. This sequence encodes CASSYRDRGHHLGTDTQYF. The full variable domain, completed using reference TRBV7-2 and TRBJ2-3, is GAGVSQSPSNKVTEKGKDVELRCDPISGHTALYWYRQSLGQGLEFLIYFQGNSAPDKSGLPSDRFSAERTGGSVSTLTIQRTQQEDSAVYLCASSYRDRGHHLGTDTQYFGPGTRLTVL.

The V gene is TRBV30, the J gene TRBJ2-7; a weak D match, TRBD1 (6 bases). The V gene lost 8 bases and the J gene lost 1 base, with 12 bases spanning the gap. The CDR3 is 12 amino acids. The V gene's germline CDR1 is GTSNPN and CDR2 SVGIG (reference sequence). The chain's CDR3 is CALRTESYEQYF. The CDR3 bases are TGTGCCCTAAGGACAGAGTCCTACGAGCAGTACTTC. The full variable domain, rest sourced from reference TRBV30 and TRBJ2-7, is SQTIHQWPATLVQPVGSPLSLECTVEGTSNPNLYWYRQAAGRGLQLLFYSVGIGQISSEVPQNLSASRPQDRQFILSSKKLLLSDSGFYLCALRTESYEQYFGPGTRLTVT.

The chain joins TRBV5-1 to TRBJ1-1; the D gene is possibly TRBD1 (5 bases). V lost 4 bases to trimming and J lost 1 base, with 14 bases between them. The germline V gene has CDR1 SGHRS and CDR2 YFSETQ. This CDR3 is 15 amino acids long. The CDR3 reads CASSPAGGENTEAFF. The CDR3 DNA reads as TGCGCCAGCAGCCCGGCGGGGGGGGAGAACACTGAAGCTTTCTTT.

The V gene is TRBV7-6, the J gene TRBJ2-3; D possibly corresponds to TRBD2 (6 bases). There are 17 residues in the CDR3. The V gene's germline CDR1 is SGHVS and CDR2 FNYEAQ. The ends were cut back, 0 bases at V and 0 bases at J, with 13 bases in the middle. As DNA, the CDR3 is TGTGCCAGCAGCTTAGCGCCACCGGGGGTGAGCACAGATACGCAGTATTTT. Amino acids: CASSLAPPGVSTDTQYF. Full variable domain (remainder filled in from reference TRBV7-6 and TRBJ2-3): GAGVSQSPRYKVTKRGQDVALRCDPISGHVSLYWYRQALGQGPEFLTYFNYEAQQDKSGLPNDRFSAERPEGSISTLTIQRTEQRDSAMYRCASSLAPPGVSTDTQYFGPGTRLTVL.

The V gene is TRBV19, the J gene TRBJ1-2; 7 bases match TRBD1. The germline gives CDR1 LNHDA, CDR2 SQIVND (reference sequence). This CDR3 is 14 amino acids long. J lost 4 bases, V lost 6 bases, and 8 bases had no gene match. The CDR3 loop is CASSRDRAGYGYTF. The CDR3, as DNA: TGTGCCAGTAGCAGAGACAGGGCTGGCTATGGCTACACCTTC.

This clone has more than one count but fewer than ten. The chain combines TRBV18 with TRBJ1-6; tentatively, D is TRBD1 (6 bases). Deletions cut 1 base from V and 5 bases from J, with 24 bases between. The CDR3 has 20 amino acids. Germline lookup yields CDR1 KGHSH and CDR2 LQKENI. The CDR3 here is CASSPQAGASSWDNNSPLHF. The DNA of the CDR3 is TGTGCCAGCTCACCACAGGCAGGGGCCTCCTCCTGGGACAATAATTCACCCCTCCACTTT.

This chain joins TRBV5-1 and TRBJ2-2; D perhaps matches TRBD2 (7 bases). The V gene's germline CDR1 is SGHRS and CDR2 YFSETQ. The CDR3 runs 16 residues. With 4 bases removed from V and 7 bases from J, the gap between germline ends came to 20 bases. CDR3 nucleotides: TGCGCCAGCAGCATTGACCCGTACAGGGAGGGCGGGGAGCTGTTTTTT. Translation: CASSIDPYREGGELFF.

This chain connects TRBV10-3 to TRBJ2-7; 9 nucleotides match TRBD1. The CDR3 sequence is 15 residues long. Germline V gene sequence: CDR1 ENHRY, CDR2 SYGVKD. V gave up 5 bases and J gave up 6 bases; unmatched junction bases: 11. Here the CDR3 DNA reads TGTGCCATCAGTTCCACCTCCGGGACAGGGATCGAGCAGTACTTC. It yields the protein CAISSTSGTGIEQYF.

CDR3 residues: CASWETLSYEQYF. CDR3 DNA: TGTGCCAGCTGGGAGACCTTATCCTACGAGCAGTACTTC. V gene TRBV6-1 combines with J gene TRBJ2-5; weak D call: TRBD2 (5 bases). The end of the DNA fits TRBJ2-7 better, so the J call may be wrong. Germline assignment: CDR1 MNHNS and CDR2 SASEGT. The CDR3 runs to 13 residues.

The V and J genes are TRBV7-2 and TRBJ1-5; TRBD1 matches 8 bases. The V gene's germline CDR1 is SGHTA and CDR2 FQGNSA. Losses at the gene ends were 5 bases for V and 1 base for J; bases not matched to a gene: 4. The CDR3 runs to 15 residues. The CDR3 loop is CASSADRGSNQPQHF. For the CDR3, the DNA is TGTGCCAGCAGCGCCGACAGGGGAAGCAATCAGCCCCAGCATTTT.

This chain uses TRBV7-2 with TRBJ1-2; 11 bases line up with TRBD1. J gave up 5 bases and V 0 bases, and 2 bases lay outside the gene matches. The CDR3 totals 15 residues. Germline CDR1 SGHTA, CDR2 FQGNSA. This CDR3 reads CASSLAGQGEYGYTF. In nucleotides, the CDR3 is TGTGCCAGCAGCTTAGCGGGACAGGGGGAGTATGGCTACACCTTC.

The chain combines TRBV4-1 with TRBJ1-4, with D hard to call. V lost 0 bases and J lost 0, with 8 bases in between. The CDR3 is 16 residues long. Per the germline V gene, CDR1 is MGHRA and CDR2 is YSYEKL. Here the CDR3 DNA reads TGCGCCAGCAGCCAAGATCCCTACTCAACTAATGAAAAACTGTTTTTT. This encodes CASSQDPYSTNEKLFF.

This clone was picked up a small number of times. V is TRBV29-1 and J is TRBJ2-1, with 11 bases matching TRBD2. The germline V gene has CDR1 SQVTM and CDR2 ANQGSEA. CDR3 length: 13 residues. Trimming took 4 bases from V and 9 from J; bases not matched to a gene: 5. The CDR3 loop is CSVGLAGGVEQFF. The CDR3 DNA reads TGCAGCGTTGGTCTAGCGGGGGGTGTTGAGCAGTTCTTC.

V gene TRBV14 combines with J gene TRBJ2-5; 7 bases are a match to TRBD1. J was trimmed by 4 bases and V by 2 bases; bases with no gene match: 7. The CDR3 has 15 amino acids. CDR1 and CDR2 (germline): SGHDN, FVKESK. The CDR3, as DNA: TGTGCCAGCAGCCAAAACAGGGGATTGCGAGAGACCCAGTACTTC. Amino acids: CASSQNRGLRETQYF.

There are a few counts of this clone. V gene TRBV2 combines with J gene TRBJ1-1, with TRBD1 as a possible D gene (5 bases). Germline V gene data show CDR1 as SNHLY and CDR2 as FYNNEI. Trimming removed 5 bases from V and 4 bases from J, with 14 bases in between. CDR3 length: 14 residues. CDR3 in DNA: TGTGCCAGCAGTAGGGGTAGGGGAAGCACTGAAGCTTTCTTT. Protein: CASSRGRGSTEAFF. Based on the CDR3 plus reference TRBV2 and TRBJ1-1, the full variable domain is EPEVTQTPSHQVTQMGQEVILRCVPISNHLYFYWYRQILGQKVEFLVSFYNNEISEKSEIFDDQFSVERPDGSNFTLKIRSTKLEDSAMYFCASSRGRGSTEAFFGQGTRLTVV.

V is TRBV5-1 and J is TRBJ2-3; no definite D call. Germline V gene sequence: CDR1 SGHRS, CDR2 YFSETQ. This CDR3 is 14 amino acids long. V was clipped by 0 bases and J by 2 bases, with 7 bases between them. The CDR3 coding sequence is TGCGCCAGCAGCTTGGCTAGGCCCACAGATACGCAGTATTTT. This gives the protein CASSLARPTDTQYF.

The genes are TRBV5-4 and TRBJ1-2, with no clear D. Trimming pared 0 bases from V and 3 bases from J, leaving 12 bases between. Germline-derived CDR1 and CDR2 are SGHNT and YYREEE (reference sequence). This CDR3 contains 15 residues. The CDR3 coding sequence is TGTGCCAGCAGCTTGGCCGCGACACTCGACTATGGCTACACCTTC. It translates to CASSLAATLDYGYTF.

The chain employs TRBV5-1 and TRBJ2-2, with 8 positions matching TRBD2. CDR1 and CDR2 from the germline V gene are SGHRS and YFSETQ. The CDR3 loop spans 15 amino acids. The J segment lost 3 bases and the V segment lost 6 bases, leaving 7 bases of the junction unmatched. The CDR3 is CASNPGGPDTGELFF. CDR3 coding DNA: TGCGCCAGCAATCCGGGGGGGCCTGACACCGGGGAGCTGTTTTTT.

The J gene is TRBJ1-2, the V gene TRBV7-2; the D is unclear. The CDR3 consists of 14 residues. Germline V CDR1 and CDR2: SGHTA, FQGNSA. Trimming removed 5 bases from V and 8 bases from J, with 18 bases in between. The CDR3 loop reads CASSLDLIQRGYTF. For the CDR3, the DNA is TGTGCCAGCAGCCTGGACTTAATCCAACGGGGCTACACCTTC.

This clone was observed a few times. The CDR3 spells CASSPRQYPYTF. CDR3 in DNA: TGTGCCAGCAGCCCTAGACAGTATCCCTACACCTTC. The chain links TRBV7-9 to TRBJ1-2; possible D gene TRBD1, 5 bases. CDR1 and CDR2 from the germline V gene are SEHNR and FQNEAQ (reference sequence). The V gene lost 5 bases and the J gene lost 10 bases, with 14 bases spanning the gap. The CDR3 is made up of 12 amino acids.

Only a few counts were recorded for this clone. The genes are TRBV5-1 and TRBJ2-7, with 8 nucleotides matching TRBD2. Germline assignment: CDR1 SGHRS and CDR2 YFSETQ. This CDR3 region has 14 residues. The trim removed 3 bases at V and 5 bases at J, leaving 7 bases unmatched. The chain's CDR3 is CASSYPGLAHEQYV. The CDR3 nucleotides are TGCGCCAGCAGCTACCCAGGACTAGCCCACGAGCAGTACGTC.

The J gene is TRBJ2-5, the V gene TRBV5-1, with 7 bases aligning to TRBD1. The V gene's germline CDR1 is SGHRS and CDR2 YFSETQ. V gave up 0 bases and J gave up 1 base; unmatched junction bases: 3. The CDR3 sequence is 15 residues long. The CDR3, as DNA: TGCGCCAGCAGCTTGGGGACAGGATTCCAAGAGACCCAGTACTTC. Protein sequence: CASSLGTGFQETQYF.

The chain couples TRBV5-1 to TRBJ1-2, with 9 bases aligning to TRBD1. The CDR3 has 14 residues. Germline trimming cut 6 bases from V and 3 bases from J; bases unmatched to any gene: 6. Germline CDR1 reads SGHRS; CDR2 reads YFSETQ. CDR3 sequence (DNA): TGCGCCAGCAAACCGGGACAGGGCGACTATGGCTACACCTTC. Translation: CASKPGQGDYGYTF.

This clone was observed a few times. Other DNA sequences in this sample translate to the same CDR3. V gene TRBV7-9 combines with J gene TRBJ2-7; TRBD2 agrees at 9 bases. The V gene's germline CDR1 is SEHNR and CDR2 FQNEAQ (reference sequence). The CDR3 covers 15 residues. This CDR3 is CASSSSGGPSGEQYV. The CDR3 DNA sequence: TGTGCCAGCAGCTCCAGCGGGGGGCCTTCTGGCGAGCAGTACGTT.

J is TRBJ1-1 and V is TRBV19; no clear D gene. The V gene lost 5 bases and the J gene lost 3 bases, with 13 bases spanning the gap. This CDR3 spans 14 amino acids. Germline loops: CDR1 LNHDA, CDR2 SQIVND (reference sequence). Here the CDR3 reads CASSWRARDTEAFF. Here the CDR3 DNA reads TGTGCCAGTAGTTGGAGGGCTCGGGACACTGAAGCTTTCTTT.

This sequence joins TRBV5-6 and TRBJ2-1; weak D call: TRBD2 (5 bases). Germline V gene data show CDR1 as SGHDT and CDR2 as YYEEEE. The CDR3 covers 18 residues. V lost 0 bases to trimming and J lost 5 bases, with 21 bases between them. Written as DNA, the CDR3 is TGTGCCAGCAGCTTGGCCGTCACGGAGGTCAGGCCCAACAATGAGCAGTTCTTC. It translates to CASSLAVTEVRPNNEQFF.